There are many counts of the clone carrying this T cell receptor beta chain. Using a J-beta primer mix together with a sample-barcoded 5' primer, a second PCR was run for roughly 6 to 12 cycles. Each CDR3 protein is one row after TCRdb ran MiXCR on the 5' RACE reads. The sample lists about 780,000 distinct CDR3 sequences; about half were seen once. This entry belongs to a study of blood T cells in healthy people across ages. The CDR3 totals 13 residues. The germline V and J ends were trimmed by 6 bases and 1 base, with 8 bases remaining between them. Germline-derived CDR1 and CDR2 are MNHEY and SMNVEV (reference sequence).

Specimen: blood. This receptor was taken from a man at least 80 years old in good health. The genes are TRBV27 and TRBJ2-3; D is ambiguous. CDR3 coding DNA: TGTGCCAGCAGGACCCTGGGCACAGATACGCAGTATTTT. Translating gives CASRTLGTDTQYF.